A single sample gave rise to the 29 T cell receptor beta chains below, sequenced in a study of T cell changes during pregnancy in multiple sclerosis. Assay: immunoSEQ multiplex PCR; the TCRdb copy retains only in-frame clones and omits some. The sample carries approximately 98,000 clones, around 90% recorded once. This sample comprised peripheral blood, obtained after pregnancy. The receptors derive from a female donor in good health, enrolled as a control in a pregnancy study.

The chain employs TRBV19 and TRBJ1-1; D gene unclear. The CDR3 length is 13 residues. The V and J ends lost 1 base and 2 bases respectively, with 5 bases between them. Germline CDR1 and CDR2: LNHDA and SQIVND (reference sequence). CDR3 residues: CASSIVANTEAFF. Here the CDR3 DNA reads TGTGCCAGTAGTATAGTAGCAAACACTGAAGCTTTCTTT.

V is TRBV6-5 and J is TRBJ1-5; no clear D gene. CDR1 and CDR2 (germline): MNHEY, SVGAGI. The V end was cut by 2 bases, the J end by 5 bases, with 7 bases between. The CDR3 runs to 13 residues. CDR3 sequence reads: CASSYGLYQPQHF. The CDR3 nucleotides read TGTGCCAGCAGTTACGGGCTCTATCAGCCCCAGCATTTT.

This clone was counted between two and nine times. The CDR3: CASSQIDLTLSSSLLYGYTF. DNA of the CDR3: TGCGCCAGCAGCCAAATCGATCTCACACTATCCTCATCCCTCCTCTATGGCTACACCTTC. The chain recombines TRBV4-1 with TRBJ1-2; unclear D gene. V lost 2 bases and J lost 4, with 29 bases in between. The CDR3 loop spans 20 amino acids. Germline loops: CDR1 MGHRA, CDR2 YSYEKL.

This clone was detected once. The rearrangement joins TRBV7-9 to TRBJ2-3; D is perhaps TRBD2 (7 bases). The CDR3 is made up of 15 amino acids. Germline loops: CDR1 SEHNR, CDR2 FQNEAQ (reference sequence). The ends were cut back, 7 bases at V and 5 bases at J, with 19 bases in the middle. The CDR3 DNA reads TGTGCCAGCACCCCGGTGGGGGGGCCTCGAGATACGCAGTATTTT. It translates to CASTPVGGPRDTQYF.

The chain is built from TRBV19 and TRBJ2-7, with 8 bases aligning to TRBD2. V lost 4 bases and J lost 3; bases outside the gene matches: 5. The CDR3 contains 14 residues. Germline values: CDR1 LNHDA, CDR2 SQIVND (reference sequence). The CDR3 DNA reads TGTGCCAGTAGTAAACCGGGACTAGTCTACGAGCAGTACTTC. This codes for CASSKPGLVYEQYF.

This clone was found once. CDR3 sequence reads: CASSLPRRRDSLAGALSYEQYF. The CDR3 DNA follows: TGTGCCAGCAGTTTACCAAGAAGGCGGGACAGTTTAGCGGGAGCGCTGTCCTACGAGCAGTACTTC. The chain is built from TRBV28 and TRBJ2-7; TRBD2 aligns across 9 bases. CDR1 and CDR2 (germline): MDHEN, SYDVKM. Losses at the gene ends were 2 bases for V and 1 base for J; bases not matched to a gene: 24. This CDR3 has 22 residues.

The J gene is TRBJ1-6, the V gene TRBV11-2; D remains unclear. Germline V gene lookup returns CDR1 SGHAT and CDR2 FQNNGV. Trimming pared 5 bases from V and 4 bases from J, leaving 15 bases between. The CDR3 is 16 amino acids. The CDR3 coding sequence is TGTGCCAGCAGCCAATACTCGACACCTTATAATTCACCCCTCCACTTT. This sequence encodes CASSQYSTPYNSPLHF.

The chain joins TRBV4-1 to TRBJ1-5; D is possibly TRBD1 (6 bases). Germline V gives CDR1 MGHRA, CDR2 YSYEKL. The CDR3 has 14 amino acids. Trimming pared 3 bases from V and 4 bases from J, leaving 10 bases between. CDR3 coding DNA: TGCGCCAGCAGCCAGACGGACAGTAATCAGCCCCAGCATTTT. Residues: CASSQTDSNQPQHF.

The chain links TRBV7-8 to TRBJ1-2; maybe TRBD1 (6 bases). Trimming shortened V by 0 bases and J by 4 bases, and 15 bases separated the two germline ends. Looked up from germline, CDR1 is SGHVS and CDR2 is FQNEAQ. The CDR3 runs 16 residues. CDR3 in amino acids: CASSLAPRTDFYGYTF. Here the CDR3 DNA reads TGTGCCAGCAGCTTAGCGCCCCGGACAGACTTCTATGGCTACACCTTC.

As DNA, the CDR3 is TGTGCCAGCAGTCTGACAGGGTCCGATGAGCAGTTCTTC. The encoded protein is CASSLTGSDEQFF. The chain carries TRBV28 and TRBJ2-1; TRBD1 matches at 7 bases. CDR3 length: 13 residues. Looked up from germline, CDR1 is MDHEN and CDR2 is SYDVKM. Trimming cost V 5 bases and J 8 bases; bases outside gene matches: 6.

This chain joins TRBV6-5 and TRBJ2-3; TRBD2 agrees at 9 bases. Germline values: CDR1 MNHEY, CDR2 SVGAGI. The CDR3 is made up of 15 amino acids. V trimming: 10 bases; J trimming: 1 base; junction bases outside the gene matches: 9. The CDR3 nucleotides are TGTGCCATCTCAGCGGGGGGTGGGGGCACAGATACGCAGTATTTT. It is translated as CAISAGGGGTDTQYF.

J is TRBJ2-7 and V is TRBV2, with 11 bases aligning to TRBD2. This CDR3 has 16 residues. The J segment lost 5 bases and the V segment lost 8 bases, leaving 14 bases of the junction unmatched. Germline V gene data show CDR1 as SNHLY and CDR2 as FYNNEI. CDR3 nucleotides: TGTGCCAGCGAAACCGGGACTAGCGGTGCTGGGCACGAGCAGTACTTC. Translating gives CASETGTSGAGHEQYF.

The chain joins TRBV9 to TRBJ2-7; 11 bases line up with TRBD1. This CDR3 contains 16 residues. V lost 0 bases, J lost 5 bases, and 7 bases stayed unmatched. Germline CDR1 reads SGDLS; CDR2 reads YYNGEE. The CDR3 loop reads CASSVEGGQGVDEQYF. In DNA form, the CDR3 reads TGTGCCAGCAGCGTAGAAGGGGGACAGGGGGTAGACGAGCAGTACTTC.

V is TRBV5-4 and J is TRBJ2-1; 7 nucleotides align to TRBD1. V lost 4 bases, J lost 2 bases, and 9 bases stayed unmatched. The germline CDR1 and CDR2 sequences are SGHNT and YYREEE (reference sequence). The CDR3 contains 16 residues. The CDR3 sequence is CASSTGRDRAYNEQFF. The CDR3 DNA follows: TGTGCCAGCAGCACAGGCCGGGACAGAGCCTACAATGAGCAGTTCTTC.

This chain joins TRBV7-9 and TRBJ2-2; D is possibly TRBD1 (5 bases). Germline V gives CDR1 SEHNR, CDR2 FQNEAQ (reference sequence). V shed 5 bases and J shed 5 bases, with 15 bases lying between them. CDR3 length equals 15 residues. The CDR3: CASSAVTGGTGELFF. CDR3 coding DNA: TGTGCCAGCAGCGCAGTCACAGGTGGTACCGGGGAGCTGTTTTTT. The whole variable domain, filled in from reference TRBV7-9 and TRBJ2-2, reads DTGVSQNPRHKITKRGQNVTFRCDPISEHNRLYWYRQTLGQGPEFLTYFQNEAQLEKSRLLSDRFSAERPKGSFSTLEIQRTEQGDSAMYLCASSAVTGGTGELFFGEGSRLTVL.

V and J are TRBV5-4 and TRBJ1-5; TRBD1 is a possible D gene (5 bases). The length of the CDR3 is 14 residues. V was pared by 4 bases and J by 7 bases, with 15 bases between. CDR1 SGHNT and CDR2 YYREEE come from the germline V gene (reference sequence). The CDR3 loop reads CASSLLPGQQPQHF. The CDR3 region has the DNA TGTGCCAGCAGCCTCCTCCCAGGGCAACAGCCCCAGCATTTT.

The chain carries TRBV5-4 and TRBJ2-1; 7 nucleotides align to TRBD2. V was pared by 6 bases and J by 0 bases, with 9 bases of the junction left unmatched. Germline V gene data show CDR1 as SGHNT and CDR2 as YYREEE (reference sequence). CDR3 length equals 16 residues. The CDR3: CASNRAGASSYNEQFF. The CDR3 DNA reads TGTGCCAGCAACCGGGCGGGAGCCAGCTCCTACAATGAGCAGTTCTTC.

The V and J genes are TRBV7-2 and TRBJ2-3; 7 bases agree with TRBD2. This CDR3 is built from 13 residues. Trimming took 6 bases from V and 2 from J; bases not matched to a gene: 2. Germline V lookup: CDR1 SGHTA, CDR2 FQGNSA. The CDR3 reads CASSRDYTDTQYF. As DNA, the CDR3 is TGTGCCAGCAGTCGGGACTACACAGATACGCAGTATTTT.

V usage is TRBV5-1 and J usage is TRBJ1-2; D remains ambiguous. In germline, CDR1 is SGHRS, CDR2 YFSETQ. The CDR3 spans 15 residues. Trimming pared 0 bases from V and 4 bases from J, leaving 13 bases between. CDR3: CASSLEGGPSYGYTF. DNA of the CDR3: TGCGCCAGCAGCTTGGAAGGCGGCCCGTCCTATGGCTACACCTTC.

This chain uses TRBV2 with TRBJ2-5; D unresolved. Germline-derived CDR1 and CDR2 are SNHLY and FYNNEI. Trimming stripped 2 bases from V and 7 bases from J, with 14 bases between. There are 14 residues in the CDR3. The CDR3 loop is CASSEQASQVTQYF. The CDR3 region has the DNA TGTGCCAGCAGTGAACAGGCTTCCCAGGTGACCCAGTACTTC.

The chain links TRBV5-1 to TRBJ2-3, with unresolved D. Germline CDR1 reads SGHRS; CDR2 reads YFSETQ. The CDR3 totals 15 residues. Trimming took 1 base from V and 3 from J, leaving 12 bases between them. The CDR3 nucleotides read TGCGCCAGCAGCTTGCAACCAGGCGTAACAGATACGCAGTATTTT. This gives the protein CASSLQPGVTDTQYF.

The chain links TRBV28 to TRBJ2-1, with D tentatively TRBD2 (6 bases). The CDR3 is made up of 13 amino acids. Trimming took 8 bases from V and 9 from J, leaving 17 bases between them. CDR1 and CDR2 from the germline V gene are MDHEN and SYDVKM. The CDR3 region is CASGVAGKGEQFF. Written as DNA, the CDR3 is TGTGCCAGCGGGGTCGCGGGGAAGGGTGAGCAGTTCTTC.

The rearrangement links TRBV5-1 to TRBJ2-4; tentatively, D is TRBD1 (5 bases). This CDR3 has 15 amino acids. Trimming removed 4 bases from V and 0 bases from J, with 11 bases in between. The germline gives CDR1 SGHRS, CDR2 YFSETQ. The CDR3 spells CASSPTETAKNIQYF. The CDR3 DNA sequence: TGCGCCAGCAGCCCGACAGAGACAGCCAAAAACATTCAGTACTTC.

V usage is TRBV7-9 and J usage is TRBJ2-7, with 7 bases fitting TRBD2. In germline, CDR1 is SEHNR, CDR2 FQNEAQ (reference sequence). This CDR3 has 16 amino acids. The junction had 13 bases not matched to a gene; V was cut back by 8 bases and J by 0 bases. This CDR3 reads CASSRGLAGPSYEQYF. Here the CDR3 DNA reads TGTGCCAGCTCCCGAGGGTTAGCGGGCCCCTCCTACGAGCAGTACTTC.

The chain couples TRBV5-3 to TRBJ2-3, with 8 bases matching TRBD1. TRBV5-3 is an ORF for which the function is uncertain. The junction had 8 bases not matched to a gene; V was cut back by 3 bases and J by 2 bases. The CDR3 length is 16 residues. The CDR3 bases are TGTGCCAGAAGCTGCCGGGACAGGCGTTCCACAGATACGCAGTATTTT. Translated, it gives CARSCRDRRSTDTQYF.

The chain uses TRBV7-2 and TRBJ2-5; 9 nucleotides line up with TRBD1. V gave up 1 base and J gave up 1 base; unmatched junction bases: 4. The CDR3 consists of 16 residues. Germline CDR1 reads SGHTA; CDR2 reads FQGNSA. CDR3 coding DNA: TGTGCCAGCAGCTTAGGTGGGACAGGGACCCAAGAGACCCAGTACTTC. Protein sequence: CASSLGGTGTQETQYF.

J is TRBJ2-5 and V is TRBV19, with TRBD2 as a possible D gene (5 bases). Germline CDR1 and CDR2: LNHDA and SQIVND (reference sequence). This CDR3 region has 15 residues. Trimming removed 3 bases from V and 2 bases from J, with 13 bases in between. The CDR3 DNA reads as TGTGCCAGTAGTATGGTGCTAGCACGACAAGAGACCCAGTACTTC. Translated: CASSMVLARQETQYF.

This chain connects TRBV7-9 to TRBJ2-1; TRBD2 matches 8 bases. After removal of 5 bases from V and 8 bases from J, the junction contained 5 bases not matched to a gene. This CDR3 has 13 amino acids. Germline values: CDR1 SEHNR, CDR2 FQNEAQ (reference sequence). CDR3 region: CASSPGLVHEQFF. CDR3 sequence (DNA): TGTGCCAGCAGCCCGGGACTAGTGCATGAGCAGTTCTTC. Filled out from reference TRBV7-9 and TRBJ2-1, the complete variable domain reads DTGVSQNPRHKITKRGQNVTFRCDPISEHNRLYWYRQTLGQGPEFLTYFQNEAQLEKSRLLSDRFSAERPKGSFSTLEIQRTEQGDSAMYLCASSPGLVHEQFFGPGTRLTVL.

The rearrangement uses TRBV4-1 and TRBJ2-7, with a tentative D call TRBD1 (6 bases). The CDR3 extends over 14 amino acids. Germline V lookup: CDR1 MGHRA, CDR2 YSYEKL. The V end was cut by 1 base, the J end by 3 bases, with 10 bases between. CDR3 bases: TGCGCCAGCAGCCAAGGATTAGGGGGCTACGAGCAGTACTTC. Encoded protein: CASSQGLGGYEQYF.